This TCR beta chain was sequenced during a study of cytomegalovirus exposure and HLA in healthy donors (dated by TCRdb to about 2017). Broadly, across the study: An earlier analysis of fewer than 750 of the donors reported 276 Gb of sequence data and 100 million to 120 million unique TCR beta sequences obtained from about 179 million T cells. A later genetic analysis took genome-wide SNP genotypes for about 55% of the roughly 670 donors and used that subset as a discovery cohort. HLA typing covered class I and class II loci at four-digit resolution. Every repertoire in the discovery cohort had been generated on one and the same sequencing platform. To predict cytomegalovirus infection status, the study brought together high-throughput TCR immunosequencing, statistical association of individual TCRs with disease status, and machine learning. Alongside the repertoire data, information on donor age, sex, ethnicity and CMV serostatus was compiled. The number of donors typed differed by locus, with about 629-640 for A, B, C, DRB1 and DQB1, more than 500 for DQA1, 600 to 610 for DPA1, and 450 to 480 for DPB1. Rather than using new phenotypic data, the later analysis identified candidate immune exposures from TCR beta sequences and from how often those sequences occurred across donors. The study was designed to test whether signatures of past pathogen exposure could be identified by cataloging public T cell receptors. About 280 gigabases of sequencing data and 70 million to 95 million unique TCR sequences made up an early release that covered nearly 650 HLA-typed donors. The study profiled the T cell repertoires of hundreds of subjects by immunosequencing and related them to cytomegalovirus serostatus. To study patterns of TCR occurrence, a later analysis re-analyzed previously published TCR beta repertoires from 550 to 800 donors and added high-resolution HLA genotyping. Along with the approximately 700-subject first cohort, a separate validation cohort of over a hundred different subjects was used. An earlier analysis of approximately 640 of the donors applied high-throughput TCR beta sequencing to assess whether each TCR beta V gene segment acted as functional or pseudogenic. A handful of DR-DQ haplotypes were treated as single units for association and clustering because of strong linkage in the cohort. Among some 400 genotyped donors of the cohort, an average of 235,054 unique TCR beta nucleotide sequences were sequenced per donor, roughly a sixth of them non-productive. The genetic ancestry cluster associated with self-reported Caucasian donors included 80% to 90% of the roughly 390 genotyped donors.

Note on this clone: It has no known antigen specificity. No base qualities exist here, and no much larger clone lies one base off it.

From a lookup of the germline V gene, CDR1 and CDR2 are MDHEN and SYDVKM. At the junction V is shortened by 2 bases and J by 3 bases, with 11 bases in between. The CDR3 contains 15 residues, cysteine and phenylalanine counted. CDR3 DNA only is kept here, 45 bases in frame from base 1. The research as a whole found: Some IMGT-functional V segments, including TRBV6-2 and TRBV6-3, could not be distinguished by the 87-base-pair reads and were therefore excluded. A total of 150 or so TCR beta chains were listed by the study as associated with cytomegalovirus. The authors suggested that the approach could potentially be extended to other disease states and immunological phenotypes. A later genetic analysis reported fewer N-insertions in productive TCRs among donors in an Asian-associated ancestry cluster than the roughly 690-donor mean. Linkage disequilibrium might explain the correlated functional status among segregating V segments, but an unknown experimental factor could not be excluded. The only immune exposure information available for the cohort was CMV serostatus. A further reported finding was that TCR beta sequences accurately predicted the HLA-A and HLA-B alleles for most subjects in the first cohort. A later analysis reported that several top co-occurrence clusters appeared linked to parvovirus B19, influenza, CMV and Epstein-Barr virus. Approximately 16 rarely observed V segments, including chromosome 9 orphons, were excluded from the earlier analysis of approximately 600 of the donors because counts were too low. According to a later analysis, TCR association rates differed among HLA loci, with DRB1 alleles showing the most associated TCRs and HLA-C alleles showing the fewest. When HLA alleles, especially DR and DQ, strongly co-occurred, TCR associations were difficult to assign to individual alleles. A few of the identified cytomegalovirus-associated TCR beta chains were confirmed in vitro to be specific for cytomegalovirus antigens. The sequencing pipeline was judged likely to have produced a cluster of highly shared sequence variants as a technical artifact. Roughly uniform sequencing depth across donors was assumed in presence/absence analyses, although this assumption may not hold. Most CMV-associated TCR beta chains appeared to be HLA-restricted in a later analysis, and the HLA associations seemed to be driven largely by CMV exposure. At a false discovery rate of 0.05, a later analysis linked 15,000 to 20,000 TCR beta sequences to specific HLA alleles. Most TCR sequences were observed very rarely across donors, whereas some public TCRs were present in many individuals. In a later analysis, HLA-associated TCR beta chains were found to be more clonally expanded and to have lower generation probabilities than equally common non-associated chains. HLA typing was unavailable for some donors at each locus, so association tests used only the typed subset. In an earlier analysis of 500 to 650 of the donors, most TCR beta V segments appeared in productive rearrangements about 87% or about 30% of the time, broadly matching IMGT annotations. In a later genetic analysis, a missense DCLRE1C variant was associated with V-gene and J-gene trimming of TCR beta chains, and the association was replicated in an independent cohort. The classifier was reported to diagnose cytomegalovirus status with high specificity and sensitivity in both the original cohort and the validation cohort. Only TCR beta chains were sequenced in this cohort, and the absence of alpha or paired-chain data limited detectable features.

Library method: the immunoSEQ multiplex PCR assay. The multiplex PCR relied on a mix of 60 forward primers for TCR Vbeta segments and 13 reverse primers for TCR Jbeta segments. The CDR3 region of rearranged TCR beta genes was amplified from genomic DNA with a multiplex PCR assay. On the Illumina HiSeq System, the amplified TCR beta libraries were sequenced as 87-base-pair reads. The source study handled its data this way. Across the 500 to 700 repertoires, a later analysis counted 75 million to 90 million unique TCR beta chains, around 10 million of which were shared by at least two donors. To remove PCR and sequencing errors, raw reads were error-corrected and collapsed into unique sequences using a nearest-neighbor algorithm that merged closely related sequences. V, D and J gene segments were assigned by aligning CDR3 sequences to IMGT reference sequences. For a sequence to be retained, a match of at least six nucleotides was required to both a V gene segment and a J gene segment. Rearrangements were classified as productive when the CDR3 lacked stop codons and remained in frame with V and J, and all other rearrangements were classified as non-productive. CDR3 was defined by IMGT convention, running from the second conserved V-encoded cysteine to the conserved J-encoded phenylalanine. In an earlier analysis of around 540 of the donors, sequences lacking an unambiguous match to a single V gene segment were excluded. In an earlier analysis of some 590 of the donors, a V segment was called functional when productive rearrangements were above 56.7%, and segregating when the standard deviation between donors exceeded 5%. To diagnose cytomegalovirus status from the catalog of TCR beta chain sequences, a statistical classification framework was built. A later analysis assigned V and J genes by comparing TCR nucleotide sequences with IMGT/GENE-DB human TR gene sequences. In a later analysis, CDR3 sequences and most-parsimonious VDJ recombination scenarios were assigned using the TCRdist pipeline. In a later analysis, each TCR beta chain was defined by its CDR3 amino acid sequence together with its V-gene family, and reads without a unique V-gene family were excluded. A later analysis removed 450 to 600 highly shared, low-generation-probability nucleotide sequences to deal with suspected cross-contamination and a sequencing artifact. In a later analysis, a clonal expansion index was calculated for each public chain from normalized within-repertoire ranks of inferred template counts. In a later analysis, generation probabilities were computed with a VDJ recombination model fitted to out-of-frame rearrangements, and the resulting probabilities were checked against IGoR. Hypergeometric tests were used in a later analysis to score TCR-TCR, TCR-HLA and TCR-CMV co-occurrence, with a repertoire-size bias correction applied to the TCR pairs. In a later analysis, false discovery rates were estimated by permuting HLA or CMV assignments 20 times. In a later analysis, co-occurring TCRs were grouped using DBSCAN, with TCRdist sequence similarity added in when clustering inside HLA-allele-positive subsets. For co-occurrence clustering, repertoires with fewer than 30,000 or more than 120,000 public chains were excluded, along with roughly 5 repertoires with anomalous nucleotide sharing. The immuneACCESS repertoire file appears here via TCRdb, limited to in-frame rearrangements. These files lack a portion of the clones; in checked studies, under half of the deficit traces to unresolved V genes, and the cause of the others is not known. The V and J calls and the clone size are those of that table, but D and trimming were determined from the DNA. Across this sample there are about 86,000 clones, with around four fifths seen only once. The ten largest clones add up to roughly 6.1% of the sample.

In total, approximately 700 healthy bone marrow donors made up the cohort. At the time of sampling, every cohort member was nominally healthy, though immune exposures that went unrecorded were likely present. The donor was CMV seropositive and belonged to the group of some 290 seropositive cohort members. Every donor gave a peripheral blood sample, and the peripheral blood mononuclear cells from that sample were used for TCR beta sequencing. Genomic DNA extraction from the blood cell samples was performed with the Qiagen DNeasy Blood Extraction Kit. The sample comprised PBMCs. The chain is made from TRBV28 and TRBJ1-5; TRBD1 might be the D gene, on 5 matching bases. The origin of this receptor is a woman aged 45-59 years in good health and CMV-seropositive. In nucleotide form, the sequence is TGTGCCAGCAGTTTAGAGACAGTGGACAATCAGCCCCAGCATTTT. Its coded protein is CASSLETVDNQPQHF.